These 3 T cell receptor beta chains were all obtained from the same sample, sequenced in a study of T cells expressing NK-cell markers. TCRdb re-called the 5' RACE reads and catalogs CDR3 proteins one per entry, DNA excluded. This sample contains 300,000 to 450,000 distinct CDR3 sequences. Source material: blood T cells: a sorted CD56 or NKG2C T cell subset, CD4+ or CD8+ T cells, or bulk PBMC T cells (not recorded which). The receptors derive from a man aged 18-75 years in good health.

The chain combines TRBV6-6 with TRBJ2-5; TCRdb proposes TRBD1, but this gene call is untestable without DNA. This CDR3 spans 12 amino acids. CDR1 and CDR2 from the germline V gene are MNHNY and SVGAGI (reference sequence). CDR3: CASMGGSQSQYF.

The chain couples TRBV20-1 to TRBJ2-1; no DNA is available, so the TRBD1 call from TCRdb remains unchecked. The CDR3 contains 14 residues. Germline assignment: CDR1 DFQATT and CDR2 SNEGSKA (reference sequence). CDR3 sequence: CSAHRTGGYNEQFF.

V usage is TRBV5-8 and J usage is TRBJ2-5; absent DNA, TCRdb's TRBD1 call cannot be checked. This CDR3 comprises 13 residues. CDR1 and CDR2 from the germline V gene are SGHTS and YDEGEE. CDR3 region: CASSGGQGETQYF.